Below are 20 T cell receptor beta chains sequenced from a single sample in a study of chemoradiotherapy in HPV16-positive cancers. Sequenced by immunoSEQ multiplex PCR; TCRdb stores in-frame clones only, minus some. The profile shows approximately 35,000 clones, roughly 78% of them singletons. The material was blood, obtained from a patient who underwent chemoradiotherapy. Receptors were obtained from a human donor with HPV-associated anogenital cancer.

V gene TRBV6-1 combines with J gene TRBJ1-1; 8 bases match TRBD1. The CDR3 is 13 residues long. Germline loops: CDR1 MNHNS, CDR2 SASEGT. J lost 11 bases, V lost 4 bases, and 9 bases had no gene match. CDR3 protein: CASSAQGASWAFF. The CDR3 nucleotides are TGTGCCAGCAGTGCCCAGGGGGCAAGTTGGGCTTTCTTT.

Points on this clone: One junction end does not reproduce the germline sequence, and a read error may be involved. The CDR3 sequence is CASSPGTSNPERYF. CDR3 DNA: TGCGCCAGCAGCCCCGGGACTAGTAACCCCGAGCGGTACTTC. This chain uses TRBV5-1 with TRBJ2-7; 8 positions match TRBD2. The CDR3 length is 14 residues. Germline V CDR1 and CDR2: SGHRS, YFSETQ.

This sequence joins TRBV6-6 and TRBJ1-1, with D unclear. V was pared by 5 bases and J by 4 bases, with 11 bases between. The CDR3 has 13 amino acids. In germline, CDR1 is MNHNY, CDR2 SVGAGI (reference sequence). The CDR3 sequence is CASSNAGVTEAFF. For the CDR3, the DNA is TGTGCCAGCAGTAATGCCGGGGTCACTGAAGCTTTCTTT.

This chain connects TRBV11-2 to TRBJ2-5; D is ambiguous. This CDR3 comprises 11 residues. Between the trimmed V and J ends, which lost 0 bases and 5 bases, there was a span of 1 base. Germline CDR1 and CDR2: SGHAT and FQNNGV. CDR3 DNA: TGTGCCAGCAGCTTAGACGAGACCCAGTACTTC. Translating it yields CASSLDETQYF.

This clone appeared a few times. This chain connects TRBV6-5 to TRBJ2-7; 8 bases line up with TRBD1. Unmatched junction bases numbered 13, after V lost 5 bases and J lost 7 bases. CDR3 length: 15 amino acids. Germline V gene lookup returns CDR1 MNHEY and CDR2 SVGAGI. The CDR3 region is CASSPPRDRMVEQYF. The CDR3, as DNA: TGTGCCAGCAGTCCCCCCCGGGACAGGATGGTTGAGCAGTACTTC.

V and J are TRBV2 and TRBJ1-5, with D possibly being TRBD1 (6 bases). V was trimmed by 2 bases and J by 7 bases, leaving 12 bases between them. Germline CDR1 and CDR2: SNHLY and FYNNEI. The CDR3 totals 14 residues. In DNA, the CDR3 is TGTGCCAGCAGTGAATCCGGGGGCGACCAGCCCCAGCATTTT. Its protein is CASSESGGDQPQHF.

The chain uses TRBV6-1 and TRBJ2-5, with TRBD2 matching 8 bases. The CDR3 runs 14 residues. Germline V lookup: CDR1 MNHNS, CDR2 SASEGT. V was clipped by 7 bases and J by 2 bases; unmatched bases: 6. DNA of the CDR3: TGTGCCAGCAACGGCGGGGGGACGCAAGAGACCCAGTACTTC. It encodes CASNGGGTQETQYF.

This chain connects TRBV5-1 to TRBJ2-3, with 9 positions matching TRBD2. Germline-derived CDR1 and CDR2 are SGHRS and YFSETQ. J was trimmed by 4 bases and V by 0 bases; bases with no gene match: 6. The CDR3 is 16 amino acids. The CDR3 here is CASSLAVGLAADTQYF. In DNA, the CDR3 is TGCGCCAGCAGCTTGGCCGTGGGACTAGCAGCAGATACGCAGTATTTT.

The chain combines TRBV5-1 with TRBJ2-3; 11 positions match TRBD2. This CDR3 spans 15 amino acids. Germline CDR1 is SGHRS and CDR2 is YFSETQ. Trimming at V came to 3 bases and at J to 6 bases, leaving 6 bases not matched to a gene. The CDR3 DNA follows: TGCGCCAGCAGCTCGGGACTAGCGGACGCGGATACGCAGTATTTT. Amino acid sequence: CASSSGLADADTQYF.

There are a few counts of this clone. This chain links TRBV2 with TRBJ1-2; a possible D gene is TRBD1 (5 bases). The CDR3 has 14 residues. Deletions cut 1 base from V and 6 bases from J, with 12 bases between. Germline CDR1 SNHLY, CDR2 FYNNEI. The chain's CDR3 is CASSEDWGTDGYTF. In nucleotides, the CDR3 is TGTGCCAGCAGTGAAGATTGGGGGACGGATGGCTACACCTTC.

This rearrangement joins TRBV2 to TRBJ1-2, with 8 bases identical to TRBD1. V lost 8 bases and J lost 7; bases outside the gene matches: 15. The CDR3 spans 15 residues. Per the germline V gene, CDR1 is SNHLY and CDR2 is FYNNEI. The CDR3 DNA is TGTGCCAGCGGGATGGACAGGGCCTTAACTAGTGGCTACACCTTC. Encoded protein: CASGMDRALTSGYTF.

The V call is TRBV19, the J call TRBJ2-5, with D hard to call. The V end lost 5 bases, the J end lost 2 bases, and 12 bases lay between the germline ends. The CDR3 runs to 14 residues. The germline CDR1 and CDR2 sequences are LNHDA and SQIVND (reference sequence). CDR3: CASSPRAFQETQYF. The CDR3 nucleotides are TGTGCCAGTAGTCCACGGGCCTTTCAAGAGACCCAGTACTTC. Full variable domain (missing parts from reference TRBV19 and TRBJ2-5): DGGITQSPKYLFRKEGQNVTLSCEQNLNHDAMYWYRQDPGQGLRLIYYSQIVNDFQKGDIAEGYSVSREKKESFPLTVTSAQKNPTAFYLCASSPRAFQETQYFGPGTRLLVL.

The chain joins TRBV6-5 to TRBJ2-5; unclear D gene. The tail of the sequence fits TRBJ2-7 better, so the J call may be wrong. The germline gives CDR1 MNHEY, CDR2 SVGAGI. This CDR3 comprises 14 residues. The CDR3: CASSYSDPSYEQYF. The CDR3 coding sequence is TGTGCCAGCAGTTACTCCGACCCCTCCTACGAGCAGTACTTC.

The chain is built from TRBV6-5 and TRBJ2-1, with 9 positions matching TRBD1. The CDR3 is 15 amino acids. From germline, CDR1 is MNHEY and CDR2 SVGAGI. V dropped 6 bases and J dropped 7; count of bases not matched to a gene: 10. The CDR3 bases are TGTGCCAGCAGCCCCCTAGGACAGGGGAAGAATGAGCAGTTCTTC. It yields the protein CASSPLGQGKNEQFF.

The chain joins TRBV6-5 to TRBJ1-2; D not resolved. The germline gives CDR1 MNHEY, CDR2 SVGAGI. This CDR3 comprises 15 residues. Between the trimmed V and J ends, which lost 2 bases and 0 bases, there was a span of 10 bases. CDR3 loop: CASSYGGVANYGYTF. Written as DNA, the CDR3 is TGTGCCAGCAGTTACGGTGGCGTAGCTAACTATGGCTACACCTTC.

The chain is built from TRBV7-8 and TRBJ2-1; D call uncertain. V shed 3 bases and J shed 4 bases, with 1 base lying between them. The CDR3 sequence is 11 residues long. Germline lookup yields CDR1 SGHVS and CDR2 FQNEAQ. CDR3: CASSFYNEQFF. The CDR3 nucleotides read TGTGCCAGCAGCTTTTACAATGAGCAGTTCTTC.

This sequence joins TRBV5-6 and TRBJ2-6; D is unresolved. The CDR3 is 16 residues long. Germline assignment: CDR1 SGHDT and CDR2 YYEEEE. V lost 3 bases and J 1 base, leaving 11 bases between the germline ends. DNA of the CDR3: TGTGCCAGCAGCTCAACGGGTCGATCTGGGGCCAACGTCCTGACTTTC. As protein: CASSSTGRSGANVLTF.

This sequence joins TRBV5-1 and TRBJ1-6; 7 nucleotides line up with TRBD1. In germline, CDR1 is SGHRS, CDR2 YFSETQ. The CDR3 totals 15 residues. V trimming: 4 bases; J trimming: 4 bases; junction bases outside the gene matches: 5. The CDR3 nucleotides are TGCGCCAGCAGCGAGGACAGGATATATAATTCACCCCTCCACTTT. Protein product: CASSEDRIYNSPLHF.

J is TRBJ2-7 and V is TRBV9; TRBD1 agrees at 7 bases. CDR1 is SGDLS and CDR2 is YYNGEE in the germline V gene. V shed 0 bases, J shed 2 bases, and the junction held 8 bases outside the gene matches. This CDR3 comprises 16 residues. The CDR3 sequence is CASSVDGQDFPYEQYF. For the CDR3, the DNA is TGTGCCAGCAGCGTAGACGGACAGGACTTTCCCTACGAGCAGTACTTC.

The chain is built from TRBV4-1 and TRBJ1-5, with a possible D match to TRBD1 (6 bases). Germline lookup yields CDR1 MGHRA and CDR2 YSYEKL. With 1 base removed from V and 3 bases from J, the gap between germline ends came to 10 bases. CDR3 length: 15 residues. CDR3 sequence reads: CASSQVGGANQPQHF. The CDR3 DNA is TGCGCCAGCAGCCAAGTGGGGGGCGCCAATCAGCCCCAGCATTTT.